The clone carrying this T cell receptor beta chain was counted many times. Relying on iRepertoire HTBI primers and Arm-PCR of CDR3 regions, the team built TCR beta libraries. TCRdb fed the multiplex PCR reads into MiXCR, producing one record per CDR3 protein. The data contain some 440,000 distinct CDR3 sequences, roughly 20% of them singletons. The record originates from a study of regulatory T cells in long-lasting Graves disease. With V trimmed by 3 bases and J by 5 bases, 3 bases remained unmatched. Germline CDR1 is SGHTA and CDR2 is FQGNSA. The CDR3 is 14 residues long. Sample time point: persistent/refractory GD, antithyroid drugs over 5 years with positive TRAb. PBMCs were the source of the RNA used for TCR sequencing.

V and J are TRBV7-2 and TRBJ2-2; 7 bases map to TRBD1. This TCR derives from a female donor with Graves disease. The source was peripheral blood mononuclear cells (PBMCs), collected when the disease was refractory, from a patient treated with antithyroid drugs. This CDR3 is CASSLGQTTGELFF. CDR3 coding DNA: TGTGCCAGCAGCTTGGGACAGACAACCGGGGAGCTGTTTTTT.